The 30 T cell receptor beta chains below come from one sample, sequenced in a study of vaccination and CD4 T cells after COVID-19. Indicated treatment: roughly nine-day PBMC culture with coronavirus spike peptide pools or control peptides (ViraFEST assay). Antigens of these TCRs are unknown. Cultured CD4+ T cell DNA was sequenced using the Oncomine TCR Beta short-read assay. TCRdb analysed the PCR reads with MiXCR anew, one entry per CDR3 protein. The sample includes around 18,000 distinct CDR3 sequences, 35% to 40% seen only once; the top ten take under 15%. The sample was CD4+ T cells from blood, cultured in vitro. Receptor source: a human donor who had recovered from COVID-19.

This clonotype was counted between two and nine times. This sequence joins TRBV27 and TRBJ2-5; D may be TRBD1 or TRBD2 (5 bases each). Germline values: CDR1 MNHEY, CDR2 SMNVEV (reference sequence). This CDR3 has 15 amino acids. The ends were cut back, 0 bases at V and 5 bases at J, with 13 bases in the middle. The CDR3 nucleotides read TGTGCCAGCAGTTTATCGTTTGGGGGATGGGAGACCCAGTACTTC. This sequence encodes CASSLSFGGWETQYF.

This clonotype was observed a handful of times. The rearrangement joins TRBV7-8 to TRBJ1-2; D possibly corresponds to TRBD1 (6 bases). This CDR3 has 14 residues. The germline V gene has CDR1 SGHVS and CDR2 FQNEAQ. The V and J ends lost 1 base and 7 bases respectively, with 13 bases between them. The DNA of the CDR3 is TGTGCCAGCAGCTTAGGGTCCGGACAGTCTGGCTACACCTTC. This encodes CASSLGSGQSGYTF.

This clonotype has more than one count but fewer than ten. The rearrangement links TRBV10-1 to TRBJ2-2, with D unresolved. Trimming left V 6 bases short and J 0 bases short, with 11 bases between. Germline values: CDR1 WNHNN, CDR2 SYGVQD (reference sequence). The CDR3 runs 15 residues. CDR3 bases: TGCGCCAGCAGCCCCAACCGACCGAACACCGGGGAGCTGTTTTTT. It is translated as CASSPNRPNTGELFF.

The chain combines TRBV2 with TRBJ1-5; D call uncertain. Germline CDR1 is SNHLY and CDR2 is FYNNEI. V was pared by 2 bases and J by 2 bases, with 7 bases between. The CDR3 totals 14 residues. The CDR3 reads CASSERPGNQPQHF. CDR3 DNA: TGTGCCAGCAGTGAAAGGCCGGGCAATCAGCCCCAGCATTTT.

CDR3: CASSYRDTGELFF. The CDR3 DNA is TGTGCCAGCAGTTACAGGGACACCGGGGAGCTGTTTTTT. V and J are TRBV6-2 or TRBV6-3 and TRBJ2-2; D is uncertain. The CDR3 spans 13 residues. CDR1 and CDR2 (germline): MNHEY, SVGEGT. V shed 2 bases and J shed 3 bases, with 4 bases lying between them.

The V call is TRBV19, the J call TRBJ1-5, with 8 bases matching TRBD1. V shed 1 base and J 1 base; nucleotides not matched to a gene: 3. This CDR3 region has 16 residues. The V gene's germline CDR1 is LNHDA and CDR2 SQIVND (reference sequence). The CDR3 is CASSIGTGRSNQPQHF. CDR3 sequence (DNA): TGTGCCAGTAGTATAGGGACAGGGAGGAGCAATCAGCCCCAGCATTTT. Supplemented by reference TRBV19 and TRBJ1-5, the full variable domain reads DGGITQSPKYLFRKEGQNVTLSCEQNLNHDAMYWYRQDPGQGLRLIYYSQIVNDFQKGDIAEGYSVSREKKESFPLTVTSAQKNPTAFYLCASSIGTGRSNQPQHFGDGTRLSIL.

The chain employs TRBV24-1 and TRBJ2-5; TRBD2 matches at 9 bases. CDR1 and CDR2 from the germline V gene are KGHDR and SFDVKD. The CDR3 runs to 16 residues. The V and J ends lost 0 bases and 5 bases, in that order; junction bases with no gene match: 6. As DNA, the CDR3 is TGTGCCACCAGTGATTTGAGCGGGAGCGGGGGGGAGACCCAGTACTTC. Translating it yields CATSDLSGSGGETQYF.

The chain has TRBV24-1 and TRBJ2-3; 8 nucleotides align to TRBD2. This CDR3 spans 16 amino acids. From germline, CDR1 is KGHDR and CDR2 SFDVKD. The ends lost 3 bases at V and 6 bases at J; junction bases unmatched: 10. In DNA form, the CDR3 reads TGTGCCACCAGTGATCTGAGCGGGAGTAAATCGGATACGCAGTATTTT. It translates to CATSDLSGSKSDTQYF.

This chain joins TRBV15 and TRBJ2-7; D may be TRBD2 (6 bases). V was pared by 4 bases and J by 13 bases, with 17 bases between. This CDR3 has 12 amino acids. Germline values: CDR1 LNHNV, CDR2 YYDKDF (reference sequence). The CDR3 loop is CATSTMGGGAYF. The CDR3 DNA is TGTGCCACCAGCACAATGGGAGGAGGGGCCTACTTC.

The chain combines TRBV28 with TRBJ1-3; D not certain. V was trimmed by 7 bases and J by 1 base, leaving 14 bases between them. Germline-derived CDR1 and CDR2 are MDHEN and SYDVKM. This CDR3 comprises 15 residues. The CDR3 DNA is TGTGCCAGCAACGAGGGTCCCCTTTCTGGAAACACCATATATTTT. This codes for CASNEGPLSGNTIYF.

Sample share makes this clonotype medium-sized. The J gene is TRBJ1-5, the V gene TRBV20-1; no definite D call. Trimming took 0 bases from V and 0 from J, leaving 9 bases between them. Germline V gives CDR1 DFQATT, CDR2 SNEGSKA (reference sequence). The CDR3 has 15 residues. The CDR3 protein is CSARDMSYSNQPQHF. The CDR3 DNA reads TGCAGTGCTAGAGATATGAGCTATAGCAATCAGCCCCAGCATTTT.

In its sample, this clonotype was seen a few times. The chain couples TRBV7-9 to TRBJ1-1; the D is unclear. This CDR3 has 14 residues. CDR1 and CDR2 (germline): SEHNR, FQNEAQ (reference sequence). Trimming removed 8 bases at V and 1 base at J, with 14 bases between. In DNA, the CDR3 is TGTGCCAGCGGAGCCTCGAACCCGAACACTGAAGCTTTCTTT. Translation: CASGASNPNTEAFF.

This clonotype was picked up a small number of times. The chain carries TRBV19 and TRBJ1-2; the D is unclear. The ends were cut back, 3 bases at V and 3 bases at J, with 11 bases in the middle. This CDR3 region has 14 residues. The germline V gene has CDR1 LNHDA and CDR2 SQIVND (reference sequence). The CDR3 reads CASSMLGKDYGYTF. CDR3 nucleotides: TGTGCCAGTAGTATGCTGGGTAAGGACTATGGCTACACCTTC.

The chain has TRBV20-1 and TRBJ2-2; 12 bases are a match to TRBD2. V shed 0 bases, J shed 5 bases, and the junction held 4 bases outside the gene matches. This CDR3 region has 16 residues. Germline CDR1 and CDR2: DFQATT and SNEGSKA (reference sequence). DNA for the CDR3: TGCAGTGCTAGAGACAGACTAGCGGGAGTAACCGGGGAGCTGTTTTTT. Encoded protein: CSARDRLAGVTGELFF.

V is TRBV4-1 and J is TRBJ2-3; D is perhaps TRBD1 (5 bases). V was cut by 3 bases and J by 2 bases, with 6 bases left in between. Germline V gene lookup returns CDR1 MGHRA and CDR2 YSYEKL. The CDR3 sequence is 13 residues long. Here the CDR3 reads CASSQTATDTQYF. The DNA for the CDR3 is TGCGCCAGCAGCCAGACAGCCACAGATACGCAGTATTTT.

This clonotype came up a few times. V is TRBV4-2 and J is TRBJ2-2; 10 bases align to TRBD2. Germline trimming cut 0 bases from V and 2 bases from J; bases unmatched to any gene: 3. CDR3 size: 17 residues. The V gene's germline CDR1 is LGHNA and CDR2 YNFKEQ. In nucleotides, the CDR3 is TGTGCCAGCAGCCAAGATGGACTAGCGGACAACACCGGGGAGCTGTTTTTT. Residues: CASSQDGLADNTGELFF.

This clonotype appeared a single time. J is TRBJ2-7 and V is TRBV6-1, with TRBD1 matching 8 bases. The ends lost 6 bases at V and 6 bases at J; junction bases unmatched: 1. CDR1 is MNHNS, CDR2 SASEGT, per germline. This CDR3 comprises 11 residues. The CDR3 DNA reads as TGTGCCAGCAGAGGACAGGGCGAGCAGTACTTC. Translation gives CASRGQGEQYF.

The chain employs TRBV6-2 or TRBV6-3 and TRBJ1-5; no firm D call. Trimming took off 0 bases at V and 6 bases at J, with 9 bases between the two ends. This CDR3 comprises 14 residues. Germline CDR1 is MNHEY and CDR2 is SVGEGT. CDR3 amino acids: CASSYSNVGQPQHF. CDR3 in DNA: TGTGCCAGCAGTTACTCGAATGTGGGTCAGCCCCAGCATTTT.

The chain employs TRBV27 and TRBJ2-1, with 7 nucleotides matching TRBD2. This CDR3 region has 17 residues. Losses at the gene ends were 5 bases for V and 0 bases for J; bases not matched to a gene: 10. CDR1 and CDR2 (germline): MNHEY, SMNVEV (reference sequence). This CDR3 is CASSVLHAGVSYNEQFF. In nucleotides, the CDR3 is TGTGCCAGCAGTGTACTCCATGCGGGAGTCTCCTACAATGAGCAGTTCTTC.

This chain links TRBV20-1 with TRBJ2-2, with 12 bases fitting TRBD2. The J segment lost 4 bases and the V segment lost 5 bases, leaving 11 bases of the junction unmatched. The CDR3 is 17 residues long. Germline V CDR1 and CDR2: DFQATT, SNEGSKA (reference sequence). The CDR3 protein is CSAPSLAGGSGTGELFF. The CDR3 nucleotides are TGCAGTGCTCCTTCACTAGCGGGAGGATCAGGCACCGGGGAGCTGTTTTTT.

CDR3 amino acids: CASRPGTSGWEQYF. In nucleotides, the CDR3 is TGTGCCAGCAGACCCGGGACTTCGGGGTGGGAGCAGTACTTC. The V call is TRBV5-5, the J call TRBJ2-7, with D tentatively TRBD2 (6 bases). The ends were cut back, 5 bases at V and 7 bases at J, with 19 bases in the middle. The CDR3 spans 14 residues. Germline lookup yields CDR1 SGHKS and CDR2 YYEKEE (reference sequence).

This sequence joins TRBV5-1 and TRBJ1-2; D remains unclear. This CDR3 is built from 14 residues. Germline V gene sequence: CDR1 SGHRS, CDR2 YFSETQ. The V end lost 1 base, the J end lost 3 bases, and 10 bases lay between the germline ends. The DNA of the CDR3 is TGCGCCAGCAGCTTGAGTACAGCTCACTATGGCTACACCTTC. Translation: CASSLSTAHYGYTF.

V and J are TRBV5-6 and TRBJ1-2; 8 bases agree with TRBD1. In germline, CDR1 is SGHDT, CDR2 YYEEEE. Losses at the gene ends were 4 bases for V and 4 bases for J; bases not matched to a gene: 6. This CDR3 comprises 14 residues. The CDR3 bases are TGTGCCAGCAGCACTCAGGGGGCAACCTATGGCTACACCTTC. It codes for CASSTQGATYGYTF.

The J gene is TRBJ2-1, the V gene TRBV2, with 9 positions matching TRBD2. CDR3 length: 15 residues. V trimming: 1 base; J trimming: 7 bases; junction bases outside the gene matches: 5. Germline values: CDR1 SNHLY, CDR2 FYNNEI. The chain's CDR3 is CASSEGRTSANEQFF. For the CDR3, the DNA is TGTGCCAGCAGTGAAGGGCGGACTAGCGCTAATGAGCAGTTCTTC.

This sequence joins TRBV20-1 and TRBJ2-4; the match to TRBD2 covers 8 bases. CDR1 and CDR2 (germline): DFQATT, SNEGSKA (reference sequence). CDR3 length: 15 amino acids. V lost 6 bases, J lost 0 bases, and 7 bases stayed unmatched. This chain's CDR3 is CSAQRGLLAKNIQYF. The CDR3 bases are TGCAGTGCCCAGCGGGGGCTTCTAGCCAAAAACATTCAGTACTTC.

The chain joins TRBV7-2 to TRBJ1-1; possible D gene TRBD1, 6 bases. Germline V CDR1 and CDR2: SGHTA, FQGNSA. V lost 4 bases to trimming and J lost 7 bases, with 19 bases between them. The CDR3 runs to 15 residues. The CDR3 sequence is CASSSYGGHFFEAFF. In nucleotides, the CDR3 is TGTGCCAGCAGCTCCTACGGGGGACACTTCTTTGAAGCTTTCTTT.

The rearrangement links TRBV2 to TRBJ2-3, with TRBD2 identical over 10 bases. After removal of 8 bases from V and 1 base from J, the junction contained 6 bases not matched to a gene. CDR1 is SNHLY, CDR2 FYNNEI, per germline. This CDR3 has 15 amino acids. The CDR3 loop is CASGGLASRTDTQYF. CDR3 DNA sequence: TGTGCCAGCGGGGGACTAGCGAGCCGCACAGATACGCAGTATTTT.

This clonotype has just a few counts. The chain carries TRBV20-1 and TRBJ2-7; no reliable D call. The CDR3 covers 11 residues. Germline V gives CDR1 DFQATT, CDR2 SNEGSKA (reference sequence). The V gene lost 2 bases and the J gene lost 6 bases, with 8 bases spanning the gap. This CDR3 reads CSARPSTEQYF. CDR3 nucleotides: TGCAGTGCTAGACCGAGCACCGAGCAGTACTTC.

V usage is TRBV11-1 and J usage is TRBJ2-7; 7 bases map to TRBD2. Germline lookup yields CDR1 SGHAT and CDR2 FQDESV (reference sequence). CDR3 length equals 15 residues. The J segment lost 0 bases and the V segment lost 1 base, leaving 3 bases of the junction unmatched. CDR3 amino acids: CASSLESGNSYEQYF. The CDR3 nucleotides are TGTGCCAGCAGCTTAGAGAGCGGGAACTCCTACGAGCAGTACTTC.

This chain joins TRBV2 and TRBJ2-7, with 10 bases that match TRBD2. CDR1 is SNHLY and CDR2 is FYNNEI in the germline V gene. V lost 4 bases to trimming and J lost 5 bases; unmatched junction nucleotides: 8. CDR3 length: 15 residues. CDR3 DNA: TGTGCCAGCAGTGGCAAGCGGGAGGGCCGGGACGAGCAGTACTTC. Its translation: CASSGKREGRDEQYF.